This TCR beta chain was sequenced during a study of tumor-infiltrating lymphocytes in primary liver carcinoma. Findings of the study overall: Tumor samples exhibited a significantly greater top-250-clone fraction than blood samples (p = 0.039). Roughly 7.5-25% of top clones, and no more, occurred in all five tumor regions.

The study co-extracted DNA and RNA from around 20-30 mg of unsorted bulk tissue. With respect to this clonotype: The antigen is not known. An end of the junction differs from the germline gene, which may be a read error.

From germline, CDR1 is SGHAT and CDR2 FQNNGV. There are 14 residues in the CDR3. The input was around 530 ng total RNA; TCR beta cDNA was made from it with a constant-region primer. Three nested multiplex PCR rounds of slightly modified ARM-PCR generated TCR beta libraries. The first two PCR rounds used TRBV1-TRBV30 primers with a Cbeta primer, nine to ten cycles each. TCRdb independently ran MiXCR on the multiplex PCR reads; one entry per CDR3 protein. The sample has tens of thousands of distinct CDR3 sequences, roughly 79% seen once; the top ten hold about 43%. Sequencing was done on a sample of liver tumor tissue from sampling region 4. Subset noted: tumor region T4, right-lateral pole. The rearrangement uses TRBV11-2 and TRBJ2-3; D not certain. The clonotype was recovered from a woman aged 25 to 39 with primary liver carcinoma and hepatitis B virus infection. The CDR3 loop reads CAISPQSHTDTQYF. In nucleotides, the CDR3 is TGTGCCATCAGCCCACAATCTCACACAGATACACAGTATTTT.